The 17 T cell receptor beta chains reported below all come from one sample, sequenced in a study of T cell changes during pregnancy in multiple sclerosis (dated by TCRdb to about 2019). Library preparation used the immunoSEQ multiplex PCR assay. TCRdb took over this immuneACCESS table, retaining in-frame rearrangements with V and J assigned. Such tables are incomplete; in checked studies, under half of the missing clones stem from an unresolved V gene, and the remainder is unexplained. This sample is represented by fewer than 35,000 clones; around 90% of them were singletons. The biggest ten clones account for about 0.58% of the sample. Here the sequenced sample was CD4+ T cells from peripheral blood mononuclear cells, taken in the third trimester of pregnancy. All receptors come from a female donor in good health, enrolled as a control in a pregnancy study.

This clone was picked up a small number of times. The chain is built from TRBV27 and TRBJ2-3, with D tentatively TRBD2 (5 bases). Germline CDR1 MNHEY, CDR2 SMNVEV (reference sequence). V was trimmed by 8 bases and J by 2 bases, leaving 8 bases between them. The CDR3 has 12 amino acids. CDR3 residues: CASSGLTDTQYF. CDR3 DNA sequence: TGTGCCAGCTCCGGACTCACAGATACGCAGTATTTT.

V and J are TRBV6-4 and TRBJ1-2; 7 bases fit TRBD1. The germline CDR1 and CDR2 sequences are MRHNA and SNTAGT. The CDR3 is 15 amino acids. The junction had 10 bases not matched to a gene; V was cut back by 4 bases and J by 5 bases. This CDR3 reads CASSAEQGQNYGYTF. The DNA for the CDR3 is TGTGCCAGCAGTGCCGAACAGGGACAGAATTATGGCTACACCTTC.

V usage is TRBV14 and J usage is TRBJ2-3; D gene uncertain. This CDR3 comprises 12 residues. Per germline, CDR1 SGHDN and CDR2 FVKESK. V was shortened by 4 bases and J by 7 bases, with 9 bases between the two germline ends. The CDR3 coding sequence is TGTGCCAGCAGCCCTGGCCGAAATACGCAGTATTTT. Translated: CASSPGRNTQYF.

This chain uses TRBV6-5 with TRBJ2-5, with TRBD2 identical over 10 bases. The V gene end was trimmed by 0 bases and the J gene end by 1 base; junction bases not matched to a gene: 2. Germline loops: CDR1 MNHEY, CDR2 SVGAGI. This CDR3 spans 16 amino acids. The CDR3 reads CASSYSSGRSQETQYF. CDR3 sequence (DNA): TGTGCCAGCAGTTACTCTAGCGGGAGGTCCCAAGAGACCCAGTACTTC.

This clone has only a few counts. The rearrangement joins TRBV7-6 to TRBJ2-7; D remains ambiguous. Germline CDR1 reads SGHVS; CDR2 reads FNYEAQ. This CDR3 region has 13 residues. Trimming left V 0 bases short and J 0 bases short, with 3 bases between. This chain's CDR3 is CASSLASSYEQYF. In DNA, the CDR3 is TGTGCCAGCAGCTTAGCTAGCTCCTACGAGCAGTACTTC.

V and J are TRBV15 and TRBJ2-5, with D unresolved. The V end was cut by 1 base, the J end by 1 base, with 13 bases between. Germline V CDR1 and CDR2: LNHNV, YYDKDF (reference sequence). The CDR3 covers 16 residues. The CDR3, as DNA: TGTGCCACCAGCAGAGTTGGTAGCACGCCCCAAGAGACCCAGTACTTC. It yields the protein CATSRVGSTPQETQYF.

J is TRBJ2-7 and V is TRBV2; 7 bases are a match to TRBD2. This CDR3 has 12 amino acids. Trimming took 7 bases from V and 4 from J; bases not matched to a gene: 4. The germline V gene has CDR1 SNHLY and CDR2 FYNNEI. The CDR3 here is CASTWDYYEQYF. The CDR3 DNA reads TGTGCCAGCACCTGGGACTATTACGAGCAGTACTTC.

V is TRBV6-5 and J is TRBJ1-1; D ambiguous. There are 15 residues in the CDR3. Germline assignment: CDR1 MNHEY and CDR2 SVGAGI. The V gene lost 2 bases and the J gene lost 4 bases, with 14 bases spanning the gap. The CDR3: CASSYDRLVGTEAFF. DNA of the CDR3: TGTGCCAGCAGTTACGACCGTCTAGTTGGCACTGAAGCTTTCTTT.

The J gene is TRBJ1-5, the V gene TRBV7-8, with 7 nucleotides matching TRBD1. CDR3 length: 15 amino acids. CDR1 and CDR2 (germline): SGHVS, FQNEAQ. The junction had 1 base not matched to a gene; V was cut back by 1 base and J by 1 base. The CDR3 loop is CASSLEGASNQPQHF. In nucleotides, the CDR3 is TGTGCCAGCAGCTTAGAGGGGGCAAGCAATCAGCCCCAGCATTTT.

In this sample, this clone is medium-sized. The V and J genes are TRBV20-1 and TRBJ1-1; a weak D match, TRBD1 (5 bases). Germline lookup yields CDR1 DFQATT and CDR2 SNEGSKA (reference sequence). The CDR3 totals 11 residues. Trimming stripped 6 bases from V and 6 bases from J, with 11 bases between. The CDR3 coding sequence is TGCAGTGCCAGGGAGGGCGCTGAAGCTTTCTTT. This gives the protein CSAREGAEAFF.

The chain joins TRBV29-1 to TRBJ2-5; 8 nucleotides match TRBD1. With 7 bases clipped from V and 2 bases from J, the junction kept 3 bases outside the gene matches. Looked up from germline, CDR1 is SQVTM and CDR2 is ANQGSEA. The CDR3 length is 12 residues. CDR3: CSARQGQETQYF. The CDR3 region has the DNA TGCAGCGCCCGACAGGGGCAAGAGACCCAGTACTTC.

The rearrangement links TRBV5-6 to TRBJ2-7; tentative D call: TRBD2 (6 bases). The V end was cut by 3 bases, the J end by 4 bases, with 17 bases between. Germline assignment: CDR1 SGHDT and CDR2 YYEEEE. CDR3 length equals 15 residues. The CDR3 here is CASSSPPRDLYEQYF. In DNA form, the CDR3 reads TGTGCCAGCAGCTCTCCGCCCAGGGACTTATACGAGCAGTACTTC.

This clone was found once. This chain uses TRBV11-3 with TRBJ2-1, with D possibly TRBD1 on 6 matching bases. This CDR3 has 19 amino acids. Trimming stripped 2 bases from V and 6 bases from J, with 26 bases between. Germline-derived CDR1 and CDR2 are SGHNT and YENEEA. The CDR3 DNA reads as TGTGCCAGCAGCTTAACGGACAGACTGAGACCTGGGGAAACCAATGAGCAGTTCTTC. Translating gives CASSLTDRLRPGETNEQFF.

J is TRBJ1-2 and V is TRBV7-2; 9 nucleotides align to TRBD1. Germline lookup yields CDR1 SGHTA and CDR2 FQGNSA. With V trimmed by 5 bases and J by 6 bases, 7 bases remained unmatched. This CDR3 has 14 residues. This CDR3 reads CASSQMTGGNGYTF. The CDR3 region has the DNA TGTGCCAGCAGCCAGATGACAGGGGGGAATGGCTACACCTTC.

The chain couples TRBV9 to TRBJ1-1, with D perhaps TRBD1 (5 bases). Germline CDR1 SGDLS, CDR2 YYNGEE. V shed 4 bases and J shed 7 bases, with 20 bases lying between them. This CDR3 contains 15 residues. CDR3 sequence: CASSQGALGRIEAFF. In DNA form, the CDR3 reads TGTGCCAGCAGCCAAGGGGCGTTGGGTCGGATTGAAGCTTTCTTT.

The chain couples TRBV2 to TRBJ1-2; no reliable D call. There are 12 residues in the CDR3. V lost 2 bases and J lost 13, with 14 bases in between. Germline V gives CDR1 SNHLY, CDR2 FYNNEI. The CDR3 region is CASSEYSNLGTF. CDR3 in DNA: TGTGCCAGCAGTGAATATTCGAATCTCGGCACCTTC.

Only one count was recorded for this clone. The chain combines TRBV30 with TRBJ1-1; D possibly corresponds to TRBD1 (5 bases). The V end was cut by 3 bases, the J end by 3 bases, with 11 bases between. The germline CDR1 and CDR2 sequences are GTSNPN and SVGIG (reference sequence). The CDR3 extends over 13 amino acids. The CDR3 reads CAWRTDSYTEAFF. The CDR3, as DNA: TGTGCCTGGAGGACCGACAGCTACACTGAAGCTTTCTTT.